These 26 T cell receptor beta chains were sequenced from one sample in a study of type 1 regulatory T cells. TCRdb re-analysed the reads in MiXCR, keeping a single row per CDR3 protein. Of 55,000 to 65,000 distinct CDR3 sequences listed, 62% are singletons. These TCRs are of unknown antigen specificity. The sequencing sample was made of cultured non-Tr1 T cells, either the whole culture or a sorted T cell fraction (not recorded which). These receptors were collected from a human donor in good health.

This clonotype was detected once. The V call is TRBV7-2, the J call TRBJ2-2; the D is unclear. The CDR3 covers 13 residues. Germline CDR1 is SGHTA and CDR2 is FQGNSA. With 0 bases removed from V and 6 bases from J, the gap between germline ends came to 5 bases. CDR3 in amino acids: CASSLAGSGELFF. CDR3 sequence (DNA): TGTGCCAGCAGCTTAGCAGGGTCCGGGGAGCTGTTTTTT.

This clonotype was seen a handful of times. The chain recombines TRBV20-1 with TRBJ1-5, with D perhaps matching TRBD1 (5 bases). CDR3 size: 16 residues. Germline CDR1 is DFQATT and CDR2 is SNEGSKA (reference sequence). V dropped 1 base and J dropped 2 bases, with 15 bases sitting between them. This chain's CDR3 is CSARGPGEPRNQPQHF. The CDR3 coding sequence is TGCAGTGCTAGAGGCCCGGGGGAGCCCCGCAATCAGCCCCAGCATTTT.

This chain links TRBV5-5 with TRBJ1-2, with 10 bases fitting TRBD1. Germline V lookup: CDR1 SGHKS, CDR2 YYEKEE (reference sequence). CDR3 size: 15 residues. The junction had 3 bases not matched to a gene; V was cut back by 0 bases and J by 4 bases. Here the CDR3 DNA reads TGTGCCAGCAGCTTGGCGACAGGGGGCGGCTATGGCTACACCTTC. It yields the protein CASSLATGGGYGYTF.

V and J are TRBV6-1 and TRBJ1-1; D unclear. From germline, CDR1 is MNHNS and CDR2 SASEGT. With 7 bases removed from V and 0 bases from J, the gap between germline ends came to 18 bases. CDR3 length: 16 amino acids. The CDR3 DNA reads as TGTGCCAGCAAACTCAGGAGTGTACGTATGAACACTGAAGCTTTCTTT. Translating gives CASKLRSVRMNTEAFF.

This chain connects TRBV20-1 to TRBJ2-1, with TRBD2 matching 7 bases. This CDR3 spans 16 amino acids. The germline V gene encodes CDR1 DFQATT and CDR2 SNEGSKA (reference sequence). V dropped 2 bases and J dropped 1; count of bases not matched to a gene: 8. The CDR3 protein is CSARRLASGSYNEQFF. The DNA of the CDR3 is TGCAGTGCTAGACGTCTTGCTAGCGGTTCCTACAATGAGCAGTTCTTC.

CDR3 protein: CATSRGNGGEEQFF. The CDR3 nucleotides read TGTGCCACCAGCAGAGGGAATGGTGGAGAGGAGCAGTTCTTC. V and J are TRBV15 and TRBJ2-1; no firm D call. Germline values: CDR1 LNHNV, CDR2 YYDKDF (reference sequence). The V and J ends lost 1 base and 10 bases respectively, with 14 bases between them. CDR3 length: 14 amino acids. Using reference TRBV15 and TRBJ2-1 for the parts outside the CDR3, the full variable domain is DAMVIQNPRYQVTQFGKPVTLSCSQTLNHNVMYWYQQKSSQAPKLLFHYYDKDFNNEADTPDNFQSRRPNTSFCFLDIRSPGLGDTAMYLCATSRGNGGEEQFFGPGTRLTVL.

Regarding this clonotype: Relative to the germline gene, one junction end is altered; a read error may explain this. The chain employs TRBV10-3 and TRBJ1-6, with D hard to call. The germline CDR1 and CDR2 sequences are ENHRY and SYGVKD. The CDR3 has 17 residues. Here the CDR3 DNA reads TGTGCCACCAGTGGAACAAACACCCTTAGGGATAATTCACCCCTCCACTTT. Translated, it gives CATSGTNTLRDNSPLHF.

The chain uses TRBV5-1 and TRBJ2-3; TRBD1 might be the D (6 bases). The CDR3 totals 14 residues. Per the germline V gene, CDR1 is SGHRS and CDR2 is YFSETQ. Trimming removed 3 bases from V and 5 bases from J, with 13 bases in between. The CDR3 region has the DNA TGCGCCAGCAGCTCGATTCCAGGGGAAGATACGCAGTATTTT. Translated: CASSSIPGEDTQYF. Using reference TRBV5-1 and TRBJ2-3 for the parts outside the CDR3, the full variable domain is KAGVTQTPRYLIKTRGQQVTLSCSPISGHRSVSWYQQTPGQGLQFLFEYFSETQRNKGNFPGRFSGRQFSNSRSEMNVSTLELGDSALYLCASSSIPGEDTQYFGPGTRLTVL.

J is TRBJ1-4 and V is TRBV7-8, with 7 bases fitting TRBD1. The ends lost 5 bases at V and 1 base at J; junction bases unmatched: 13. The V gene's germline CDR1 is SGHVS and CDR2 FQNEAQ. CDR3 size: 18 residues. This chain's CDR3 is CASSRGRQGKETNEKLFF. CDR3 coding DNA: TGTGCCAGCAGCCGAGGGAGACAGGGAAAAGAAACTAATGAAAAACTGTTTTTT.

This clonotype came up once. The chain employs TRBV30 and TRBJ2-4, with unresolved D. Trimming took off 3 bases at V and 4 bases at J, with 7 bases between the two ends. Germline loops: CDR1 GTSNPN, CDR2 SVGIG (reference sequence). The CDR3 is 12 residues long. Here the CDR3 reads CAWSGSKNIQYF. CDR3 nucleotides: TGTGCCTGGAGCGGCAGTAAAAACATTCAGTACTTC.

This clonotype came up a few times. The chain couples TRBV5-1 to TRBJ2-2, with a weak D call TRBD2 (5 bases). Germline assignment: CDR1 SGHRS and CDR2 YFSETQ. This CDR3 comprises 15 residues. V was trimmed by 4 bases and J by 2 bases, leaving 12 bases between them. The CDR3 spells CASSPGELNTGELFF. CDR3 nucleotides: TGCGCCAGCAGCCCTGGGGAGCTAAACACCGGGGAGCTGTTTTTT.

CDR3 sequence (DNA): TGCGCCAGCAGCTTGACACAGAACTATGGCTACACCTTC. Amino acids: CASSLTQNYGYTF. This chain joins TRBV5-1 and TRBJ1-2; no definite D call. Germline V CDR1 and CDR2: SGHRS, YFSETQ. V was trimmed by 1 base and J by 2 bases, leaving 6 bases between them. The CDR3 extends over 13 amino acids.

This clonotype was seen a handful of times. CDR3 residues: CASSQAWGGSGGETQYF. The CDR3 nucleotides read TGCGCCAGCAGCCAAGCCTGGGGCGGGAGCGGGGGAGAGACCCAGTACTTC. This chain links TRBV4-1 with TRBJ2-5; 8 bases are shared with TRBD2. The CDR3 length is 17 residues. Losses at the gene ends were 1 base for V and 4 bases for J; bases not matched to a gene: 11. Per the germline V gene, CDR1 is MGHRA and CDR2 is YSYEKL.

The rearrangement uses TRBV7-9 and TRBJ2-3, with D possibly matching TRBD2 (6 bases). This CDR3 is built from 18 residues. The V gene lost 2 bases and the J gene lost 2 bases, with 20 bases spanning the gap. The V gene's germline CDR1 is SEHNR and CDR2 FQNEAQ (reference sequence). Written as DNA, the CDR3 is TGTGCCAGCAGCTTAAGGGCAGGTGGACTATCCTACACAGATACGCAGTATTTT. Its translation is CASSLRAGGLSYTDTQYF.

This clonotype was counted only a few times. V usage is TRBV4-2 and J usage is TRBJ1-5; D gene unclear. Germline lookup yields CDR1 LGHNA and CDR2 YNFKEQ. Trimming took off 0 bases at V and 3 bases at J, with 3 bases between the two ends. The CDR3 consists of 13 residues. The DNA for the CDR3 is TGTGCCAGCAGCCAAGACTACAATCAGCCCCAGCATTTT. Translating gives CASSQDYNQPQHF.

In this sample, this clonotype turned up a few times. The chain combines TRBV3-1 with TRBJ2-7; D is unclear. From germline, CDR1 is LGHDT and CDR2 YNNKEL (reference sequence). V was cut by 4 bases and J by 8 bases, with 18 bases left in between. There are 14 residues in the CDR3. The CDR3: CASSRQADELKQYF. The CDR3 region has the DNA TGTGCCAGCAGCCGTCAGGCGGACGAACTCAAGCAGTACTTC.

V and J are TRBV5-6 and TRBJ2-1; D is possibly TRBD1 (6 bases). Germline loops: CDR1 SGHDT, CDR2 YYEEEE. The CDR3 is 15 residues long. The V end was cut by 4 bases, the J end by 1 base, with 12 bases between. The CDR3: CASSPGTQSYNEQFF. The DNA for the CDR3 is TGTGCCAGCAGCCCCGGGACACAGTCCTACAATGAGCAGTTCTTC.

V usage is TRBV2 and J usage is TRBJ2-7, with D unclear. V was shortened by 6 bases and J by 0 bases, with 12 bases between the two germline ends. CDR3 size: 14 residues. Germline V gene sequence: CDR1 SNHLY, CDR2 FYNNEI. The chain's CDR3 is CASRGDWVSYEQYF. As DNA, the CDR3 is TGTGCCAGCAGGGGCGATTGGGTCTCCTACGAGCAGTACTTC.

This clonotype counts as medium-sized (0.01 to 0.1%). This chain links TRBV20-1 with TRBJ2-5, with D possibly matching TRBD2 (5 bases). Trimming removed 6 bases at V and 5 bases at J, with 16 bases between. This CDR3 contains 13 residues. From germline, CDR1 is DFQATT and CDR2 SNEGSKA (reference sequence). The DNA for the CDR3 is TGCAGTGCCACCGCAGTTCAGCGGGAGACCCAGTACTTC. Protein sequence: CSATAVQRETQYF.

The V gene is TRBV24-1, the J gene TRBJ2-7; tentatively, D is TRBD1 (5 bases). The CDR3 spans 13 residues. The germline CDR1 and CDR2 sequences are KGHDR and SFDVKD. Deletions cut 5 bases from V and 0 bases from J, with 7 bases between. CDR3 loop: CATSVQGSYEQYF. The CDR3 bases are TGTGCCACCAGTGTCCAGGGCTCCTACGAGCAGTACTTC.

The genes are TRBV7-9 and TRBJ1-5, with 8 bases fitting TRBD1. This CDR3 is built from 16 residues. CDR1 and CDR2 (germline): SEHNR, FQNEAQ (reference sequence). V shed 3 bases, J shed 2 bases, and the junction held 6 bases outside the gene matches. This chain's CDR3 is CASSLGTGSGNQPQHF. In DNA, the CDR3 is TGTGCCAGCAGCTTGGGGACAGGTAGTGGCAATCAGCCCCAGCATTTT.

V and J are TRBV4-2 and TRBJ2-5; TRBD2 might be the D (5 bases). CDR3 length: 15 amino acids. V gave up 0 bases and J gave up 3 bases, with 11 bases separating them. CDR1 and CDR2 from the germline V gene are LGHNA and YNFKEQ. The DNA for the CDR3 is TGTGCCAGCAGCCAAGATTTCGGACTTGAAGAGACCCAGTACTTC. Translation: CASSQDFGLEETQYF.

This sequence joins TRBV7-2 and TRBJ2-7; 12 bases agree with TRBD2. In germline, CDR1 is SGHTA, CDR2 FQGNSA. This CDR3 has 13 amino acids. The V and J ends lost 9 bases and 1 base, in that order; junction bases with no gene match: 1. The CDR3 here is CASGLAGSYEQYF. CDR3 bases: TGTGCCAGTGGACTAGCGGGGTCCTACGAGCAGTACTTC.

The chain employs TRBV12-3 or TRBV12-4 and TRBJ2-5; 11 bases line up with TRBD1. CDR3 size: 15 residues. Trimming cost V 7 bases and J 5 bases; bases outside gene matches: 9. In nucleotides, the CDR3 is TGTGCCAGCACCACGGACAGGGGGCATGGGGAGACCCAGTACTTC. This sequence encodes CASTTDRGHGETQYF.

The chain is built from TRBV12-3 or TRBV12-4 and TRBJ2-5, with 7 positions matching TRBD2. V trimming: 7 bases; J trimming: 3 bases; junction bases outside the gene matches: 8. The CDR3 runs to 14 residues. CDR3 sequence (DNA): TGTGCCAGCACTTTCTGGGGGGGTGAAGAGACCCAGTACTTC. Its translation is CASTFWGGEETQYF.

This clonotype occurred a few times. The chain has TRBV20-1 and TRBJ1-5; D is possibly TRBD1 (5 bases). The CDR3 spans 15 residues. V lost 3 bases to trimming and J lost 6 bases, with 18 bases between them. Germline loops: CDR1 DFQATT, CDR2 SNEGSKA (reference sequence). CDR3 protein: CSARKDSAGIQPQHF. The CDR3 DNA sequence: TGCAGTGCTAGGAAAGACAGTGCCGGGATTCAGCCCCAGCATTTT.